This is a list of T cell receptor beta chains from one sample in a study of T cell repertoires in cytomegalovirus infection. These TCRs are of unknown antigen specificity. Each CDR3 protein gets one entry after TCRdb re-called the reads with MiXCR. The sample yields 69,000 or so distinct CDR3 sequences, about 26% seen once. The sequences come from CD8+ T cells from cultured PBMCs, collected from culture after CMV antigen stimulation. Receptors originate from a human donor in good health (CMV status not recorded). Some clones in this sample may be carry-over from other donors' samples. Each CDR3 is given with its conserved first and last residue. A D gene is named only where the DNA matches it firmly. Some rows have no size entry. The others give once, few or many, or a class for an expanded clone.

j_call: TRBJ2-5
v_call: TRBV28
clone_size: NA
d_call: TRBD1
cdr3_aa: CASSPGQGPQETQYF
cdr3_nt: TGTGCCAGCAGCCCGGGACAGGGTCCCCAAGAGACCCAGTACTTC

j_call: TRBJ1-2
v_call: TRBV4-3
clone_size: few
d_call: NA
cdr3_aa: CASSQSGVRGYTF
cdr3_nt: TGCGCCAGCAGCCAGTCAGGGGTGAGGGGCTACACCTTC

j_call: TRBJ2-1
v_call: TRBV12-3/TRBV12-4
clone_size: few
d_call: NA
cdr3_aa: CASSSNREQFF
cdr3_nt: TGTGCCAGCAGCTCCAATAGGGAGCAGTTCTTC

j_call: TRBJ2-5
v_call: TRBV29-1
clone_size: few
d_call: NA
cdr3_aa: CSVITETQYF
cdr3_nt: TGCAGCGTGATAACGGAGACCCAGTACTTC

j_call: TRBJ2-2
v_call: TRBV5-4
clone_size: few
d_call: NA
cdr3_aa: CASSLFATPGELFF
cdr3_nt: TGTGCCAGCAGCTTGTTTGCGACGCCCGGGGAGCTGTTTTTT

j_call: TRBJ2-1
v_call: TRBV7-6
clone_size: NA
d_call: NA
cdr3_aa: CASSPSGEQFF
cdr3_nt: TGTGCCAGCAGCCCGTCCGGGGAGCAGTTCTTC

j_call: TRBJ1-1
v_call: TRBV6-2/TRBV6-3
clone_size: NA
d_call: TRBD1
cdr3_aa: CASREDRGLLTEAFF
cdr3_nt: TGTGCCAGCAGGGAAGACAGGGGACTTCTTACTGAAGCTTTCTTT

j_call: TRBJ2-2
v_call: TRBV7-9
clone_size: few
d_call: TRBD1
cdr3_aa: CASSLAGTGDTGELFF
cdr3_nt: TGTGCCAGCAGCTTAGCCGGGACAGGGGACACCGGGGAGCTGTTTTTT

j_call: TRBJ1-5
v_call: TRBV25-1
clone_size: NA
d_call: NA
cdr3_aa: CASSEFNGQPQHF
cdr3_nt: TGTGCCAGCAGTGAATTTAACGGTCAGCCCCAGCATTTT

j_call: TRBJ2-1
v_call: TRBV10-3
clone_size: NA
d_call: NA
cdr3_aa: CAISALQGNEQFF
cdr3_nt: TGTGCCATCAGTGCGCTACAGGGAAATGAGCAGTTCTTC

j_call: TRBJ1-1
v_call: TRBV6-1
clone_size: few
d_call: NA
cdr3_aa: CASSYERFAEAFF
cdr3_nt: TGTGCCAGCAGTTACGAGAGGTTCGCTGAAGCTTTCTTT

j_call: TRBJ1-5
v_call: TRBV9
clone_size: NA
d_call: NA
cdr3_aa: CASSVAGNQPQHF
cdr3_nt: TGTGCCAGCAGCGTAGCGGGGAACCAGCCCCAGCATTTT

j_call: TRBJ2-7
v_call: TRBV30
clone_size: NA
d_call: NA
cdr3_aa: CAWSVGSSYEQYF
cdr3_nt: TGTGCCTGGAGTGTGGGGAGCTCCTACGAGCAGTACTTC

j_call: TRBJ2-3
v_call: TRBV9
clone_size: few
d_call: NA
cdr3_aa: CASSAASTDTQYF
cdr3_nt: TGTGCCAGCAGCGCCGCTAGCACAGATACGCAGTATTTT

j_call: TRBJ1-4
v_call: TRBV6-1
clone_size: few
d_call: TRBD1
cdr3_aa: CASSEAGGVEKLFF
cdr3_nt: TGTGCCAGCAGTGAAGCAGGGGGCGTTGAAAAACTGTTTTTT